One sample yielded the 8 T cell receptor beta chains listed below, sequenced in a study of PD-L1 blockade in urothelial cancer. Sequencing used immunoSEQ multiplex PCR; TCRdb keeps in-frame clones, though not all of them. The sample lists roughly 91,000 clones; over 65% were seen once. Regarding time point: pretreatment peripheral blood. The sample in question was PBMCs, obtained around atezolizumab (anti-PD-L1) treatment. Every receptor here comes from a man in his 60s with urothelial cancer.

The rearrangement links TRBV27 to TRBJ2-7, with a weak D call TRBD1 (6 bases). Per the germline V gene, CDR1 is MNHEY and CDR2 is SMNVEV (reference sequence). The CDR3 loop spans 14 amino acids. The V end was cut by 8 bases, the J end by 2 bases, with 16 bases between. CDR3 in DNA: TGTGCCAGCTCGTCGGGCAGGGGAACCTACGAGCAGTACTTC. This encodes CASSSGRGTYEQYF.

The chain employs TRBV18 and TRBJ2-5, with 15 bases aligning to TRBD2. Unmatched junction bases numbered 4, after V lost 4 bases and J lost 1 base. The CDR3 length is 17 residues. Germline CDR1 KGHSH, CDR2 LQKENI. CDR3 sequence reads: CASSRGLAGGRQETQYF. The CDR3 DNA follows: TGTGCCAGCTCACGGGGACTAGCGGGGGGTCGCCAAGAGACCCAGTACTTC.

DNA of the CDR3: TGTGCCAGCAGCCATTTATGGCAGGGCGTGAGTTCGTATAGCAATCAGCCCCAGCATTTT. Protein sequence: CASSHLWQGVSSYSNQPQHF. V and J are TRBV4-2 and TRBJ1-5; tentative D call: TRBD1 (5 bases). CDR1 and CDR2 (germline): LGHNA, YNFKEQ. The V end lost 3 bases, the J end lost 0 bases, and 24 bases lay between the germline ends. The CDR3 runs 20 residues.

In this sample, this clone turned up once. This chain joins TRBV18 and TRBJ1-4; 9 positions agree with TRBD1. Unmatched junction bases numbered 3, after V lost 4 bases and J lost 6 bases. The germline V gene has CDR1 KGHSH and CDR2 LQKENI. The CDR3 extends over 14 amino acids. CDR3: CASSLQGADEKLFF. The DNA of the CDR3 is TGTGCCAGCTCACTACAGGGGGCTGATGAAAAACTGTTTTTT. Using reference TRBV18 and TRBJ1-4 for the parts outside the CDR3, the full variable domain is NAGVMQNPRHLVRRRGQEARLRCSPMKGHSHVYWYRQLPEEGLKFMVYLQKENIIDESGMPKERFSAEFPKEGPSILRIQQVVRGDSAAYFCASSLQGADEKLFFGSGTQLSVL.

This sequence joins TRBV6-5 and TRBJ2-7; D is ambiguous. Trimming removed 0 bases at V and 6 bases at J, with 15 bases between. CDR1 is MNHEY and CDR2 is SVGAGI in the germline V gene. The CDR3 has 15 amino acids. The CDR3 DNA reads TGTGCCAGCAGTTACTCGCACCCAACGGTAGTCGAGCAGTACTTC. Its translation is CASSYSHPTVVEQYF.

This clone was picked up a small number of times. The rearrangement uses TRBV30 and TRBJ2-7, with D possibly TRBD1 on 6 matching bases. From germline, CDR1 is GTSNPN and CDR2 SVGIG (reference sequence). Trimming removed 5 bases from V and 3 bases from J, with 11 bases in between. The CDR3 extends over 12 amino acids. CDR3 coding DNA: TGTGCCTGGGGGGACACGATCTACGAGCAGTACTTC. It encodes CAWGDTIYEQYF.

This clone was counted once. This chain connects TRBV28 to TRBJ1-2; 8 bases agree with TRBD1. V trimming: 1 base; J trimming: 7 bases; junction bases outside the gene matches: 5. Germline V lookup: CDR1 MDHEN, CDR2 SYDVKM. The CDR3 has 14 amino acids. The CDR3 protein is CASSLSDRGFGYTF. In DNA, the CDR3 is TGTGCCAGCAGTTTATCCGACAGGGGTTTTGGCTACACCTTC.

This chain joins TRBV19 and TRBJ2-2; maybe TRBD2 (5 bases). The length of the CDR3 is 16 residues. V lost 5 bases and J 6 bases, leaving 19 bases between the germline ends. Germline assignment: CDR1 LNHDA and CDR2 SQIVND (reference sequence). CDR3 sequence reads: CASSQLDFVGAGELFF. Written as DNA, the CDR3 is TGTGCCAGTAGTCAATTAGATTTCGTCGGGGCCGGGGAGCTGTTTTTT.